One T cell receptor beta chain is described in this entry. Its target is not known. Germline V CDR1 and CDR2: LGHDT, YNNKEL (reference sequence). The CDR3 has 14 residues. With 4 bases removed from V and 10 bases from J, the gap between germline ends came to 19 bases. The data stem from a study of blood T cells in healthy people across ages. Overall study: The template switching approach captured approximately one barcoded beta molecule for every two T cells.

Points from the study as a whole: Among T cells, TCR beta diversity per million cells dropped roughly linearly as age rose.

With a J-beta primer mix and a sample-barcoded 5' primer, a second PCR ran 7 to 11 cycles. TCRdb reanalysed the 5' RACE reads using MiXCR and keeps one entry per CDR3 protein. The data contain 1.5 million to 2 million distinct CDR3 sequences, about two fifths of them singletons. The sequence came from a human donor in good health. V usage is TRBV3-1 and J usage is TRBJ2-5; D is possibly TRBD2 (6 bases). The sample comprised blood. The CDR3 here is CASSPPGLPSYQYF. The CDR3 DNA sequence: TGTGCCAGCAGCCCTCCGGGACTCCCTTCGTACCAGTACTTC.